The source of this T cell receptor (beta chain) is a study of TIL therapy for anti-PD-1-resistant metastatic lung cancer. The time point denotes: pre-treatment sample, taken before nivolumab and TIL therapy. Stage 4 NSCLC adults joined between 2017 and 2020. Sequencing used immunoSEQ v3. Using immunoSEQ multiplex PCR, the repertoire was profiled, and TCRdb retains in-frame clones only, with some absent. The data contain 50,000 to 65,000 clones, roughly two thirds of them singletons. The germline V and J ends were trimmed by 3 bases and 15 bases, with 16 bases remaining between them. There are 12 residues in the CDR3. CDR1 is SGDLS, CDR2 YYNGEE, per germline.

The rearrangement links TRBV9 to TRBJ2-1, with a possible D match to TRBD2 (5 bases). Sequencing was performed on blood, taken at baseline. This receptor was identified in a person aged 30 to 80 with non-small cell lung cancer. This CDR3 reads CASSDRVGVVFF. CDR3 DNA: TGTGCCAGCAGCGATCGGGTCGGGGTCGTGTTCTTC.